In its sample, the clone carrying this T cell receptor beta chain was seen a few times. Its antigen is unidentified. Since all of the isolated RNA was reverse transcribed, expressed TCRB transcripts were what got sequenced. The method was immunoSEQ multiplex PCR; TCRdb's version includes in-frame clones alone and lacks a portion of them. The sample records 300,000 or so clones, around 8.5% being singletons. By way of CD45RO/CCR7/CD25/CD127/CD95/CD27, the CD4+ regulatory, stem cell-like memory, central memory and naive cells were sorted. The data stem from a study of beta chain features in type 1 diabetes. Background on the study: Analysis included 100 million to 140 million sorted cells drawn from all samples.

Findings and limits, study-wide: Patients with Type 1 diabetes showed moderately but significantly shorter TCRB CDR3s in all four CD4+ subsets. When VDJ junctions were examined, type 1 diabetes patients showed fewer insertions and more deletions. Naive, central memory and regulatory TCRB repertoires appeared more similar among patients than healthy donors.

The CDR3 sequence is 13 residues long. Trimming took off 5 bases at V and 2 bases at J, with 10 bases between the two ends. CDR1 and CDR2 from the germline V gene are MNHEY and SVGAGI. The specimen sequenced was central memory CD4+ T cells from blood. The TCR sequence derives from a man aged 30 to 45 with type 1 diabetes. The V call is TRBV6-5, the J call TRBJ2-7; possibly TRBD1 for D (6 bases). The CDR3 nucleotides are TGTGCCAGCAGTCTACAGGGCACCTACGAGCAGTACTTC. It encodes CASSLQGTYEQYF.